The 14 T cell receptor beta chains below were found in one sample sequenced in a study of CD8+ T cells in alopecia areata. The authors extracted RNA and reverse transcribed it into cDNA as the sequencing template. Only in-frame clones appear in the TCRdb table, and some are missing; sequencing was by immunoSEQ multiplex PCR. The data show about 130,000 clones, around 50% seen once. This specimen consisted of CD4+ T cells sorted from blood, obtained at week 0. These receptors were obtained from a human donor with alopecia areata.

The CDR3 DNA reads TGTGCCACCAGCAGAGATGTGGCAGGCTCTGGAAACACCATATATTTT. Translated: CATSRDVAGSGNTIYF. The chain is built from TRBV15 and TRBJ1-3; D gene unclear. The germline V gene has CDR1 LNHNV and CDR2 YYDKDF (reference sequence). This CDR3 has 16 residues. Trimming took off 0 bases at V and 0 bases at J, with 9 bases between the two ends.

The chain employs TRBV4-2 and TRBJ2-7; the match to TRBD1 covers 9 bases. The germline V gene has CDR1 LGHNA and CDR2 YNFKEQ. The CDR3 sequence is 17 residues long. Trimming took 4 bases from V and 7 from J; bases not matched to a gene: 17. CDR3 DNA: TGTGCCAGCAGCCGGACGTCAAACGGACAGGGGTCTGGGGAGCAGTACTTC. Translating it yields CASSRTSNGQGSGEQYF.

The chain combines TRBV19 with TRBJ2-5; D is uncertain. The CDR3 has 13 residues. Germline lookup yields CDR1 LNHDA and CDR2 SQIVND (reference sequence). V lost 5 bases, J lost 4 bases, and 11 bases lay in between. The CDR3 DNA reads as TGTGCCAGTAGTGACTTCGTGTCAGAGACCCAGTACTTC. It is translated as CASSDFVSETQYF.

The CDR3 bases are TGTGCCAGCACGTCTATCGACAGTCGCACAGATACGCAGTATTTT. Protein: CASTSIDSRTDTQYF. This chain connects TRBV25-1 to TRBJ2-3, with a possible D match to TRBD1 (5 bases). Trimming stripped 7 bases from V and 1 base from J, with 15 bases between. The CDR3 consists of 15 residues. In germline, CDR1 is MGHDK, CDR2 SYGVNS.

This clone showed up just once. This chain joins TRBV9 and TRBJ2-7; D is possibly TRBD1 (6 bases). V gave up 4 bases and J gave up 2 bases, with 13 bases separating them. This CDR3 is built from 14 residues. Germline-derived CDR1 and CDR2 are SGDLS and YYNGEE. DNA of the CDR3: TGTGCCAGCAGCCGAACACAGGGAACCTACGAGCAGTACTTC. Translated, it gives CASSRTQGTYEQYF.

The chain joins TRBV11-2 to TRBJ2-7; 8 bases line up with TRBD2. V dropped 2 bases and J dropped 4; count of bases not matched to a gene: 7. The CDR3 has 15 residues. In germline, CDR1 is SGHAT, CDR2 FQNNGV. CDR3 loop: CASSLSREGLYEQYF. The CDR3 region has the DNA TGTGCCAGCAGCTTATCACGGGAGGGGTTGTACGAGCAGTACTTC.

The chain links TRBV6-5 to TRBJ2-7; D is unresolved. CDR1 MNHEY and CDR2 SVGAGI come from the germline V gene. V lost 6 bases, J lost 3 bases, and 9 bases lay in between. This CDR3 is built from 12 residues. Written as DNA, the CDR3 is TGTGCCAGCAGACCCAACATCTACGAGCAGTACTTC. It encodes CASRPNIYEQYF.

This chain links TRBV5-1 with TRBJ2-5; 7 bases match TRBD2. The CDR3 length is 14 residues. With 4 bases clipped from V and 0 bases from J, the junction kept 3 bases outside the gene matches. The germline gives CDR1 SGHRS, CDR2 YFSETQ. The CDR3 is CASSVGLDQETQYF. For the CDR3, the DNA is TGCGCCAGCAGCGTAGGACTAGACCAAGAGACCCAGTACTTC.

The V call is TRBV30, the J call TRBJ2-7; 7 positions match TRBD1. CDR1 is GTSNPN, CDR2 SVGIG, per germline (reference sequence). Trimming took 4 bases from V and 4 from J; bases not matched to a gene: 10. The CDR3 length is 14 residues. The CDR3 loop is CAWMRTGGAYEQYF. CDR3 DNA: TGTGCCTGGATGAGGACAGGAGGTGCGTACGAGCAGTACTTC.

The CDR3, as DNA: TGCAGCGACCAGACAGGGGGAGACTATGGCTACACCTTC. Its translation: CSDQTGGDYGYTF. V and J are TRBV29-1 and TRBJ1-2, with 9 nucleotides matching TRBD1. After removal of 7 bases from V and 3 bases from J, the junction contained 6 bases not matched to a gene. Germline CDR1 SQVTM, CDR2 ANQGSEA. The CDR3 runs 13 residues.

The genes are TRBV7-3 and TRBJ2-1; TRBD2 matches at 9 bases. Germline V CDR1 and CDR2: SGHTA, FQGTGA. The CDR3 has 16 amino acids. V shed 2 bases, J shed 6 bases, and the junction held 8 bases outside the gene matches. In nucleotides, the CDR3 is TGTGCCAGCAGCTTATGCCGCGGGGGGGCCAGCAATGAGCAGTTCTTC. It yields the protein CASSLCRGGASNEQFF.

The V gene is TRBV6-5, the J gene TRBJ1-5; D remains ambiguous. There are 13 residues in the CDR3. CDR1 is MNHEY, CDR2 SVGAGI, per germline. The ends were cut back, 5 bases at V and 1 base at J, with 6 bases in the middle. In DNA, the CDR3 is TGTGCCAGCAGTCCCAGAAGCAATCAGCCCCAGCATTTT. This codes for CASSPRSNQPQHF.

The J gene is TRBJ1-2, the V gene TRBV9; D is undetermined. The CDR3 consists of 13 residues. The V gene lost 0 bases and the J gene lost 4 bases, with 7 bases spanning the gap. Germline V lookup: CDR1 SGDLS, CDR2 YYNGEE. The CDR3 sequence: CASSVGAGYGYTF. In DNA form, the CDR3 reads TGTGCCAGCAGCGTAGGCGCAGGCTATGGCTACACCTTC.

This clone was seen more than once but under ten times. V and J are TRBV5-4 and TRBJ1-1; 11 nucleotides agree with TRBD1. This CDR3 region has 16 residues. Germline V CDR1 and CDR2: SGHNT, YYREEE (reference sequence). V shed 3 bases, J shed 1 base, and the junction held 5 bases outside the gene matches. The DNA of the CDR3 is TGTGCCAGCAGCTCCGGGACAGGGGGAGGGAACACTGAAGCTTTCTTT. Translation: CASSSGTGGGNTEAFF.